Here is one T cell receptor beta chain with its context. The sample comes from a study of radiotherapy plus CTLA-4 blockade in lung cancer. The protocol was immunoSEQ multiplex PCR, while the TCRdb copy is restricted to in-frame clones and leaves out a portion. This table has roughly 120,000 clones, 78% appearing once. This sample comprised peripheral blood, obtained from a patient treated with radiotherapy plus ipilimumab. This sequence originates from a human donor with non-small cell lung cancer who had a partial response to radiotherapy plus ipilimumab.

The CDR3 region is CASSPQGPGRMGTEAFF. The CDR3 nucleotides are TGCGCCAGCAGCCCCCAGGGCCCCGGCCGGATGGGGACTGAAGCTTTCTTT. This rearrangement joins TRBV5-1 to TRBJ1-1, with D perhaps TRBD1 (5 bases). Per the germline V gene, CDR1 is SGHRS and CDR2 is YFSETQ. This CDR3 contains 17 residues. Trimming removed 4 bases from V and 5 bases from J, with 24 bases in between.